The 14 T cell receptor beta chains below come from one sample, sequenced in a study of Ad26.COV2.S vaccination and SARS-CoV-2 variants. Treatment meaning: some 20 received Ad26.COV2.S at low or high dose, single or two shots; 5 received placebo; per-sample allocation not given. Sampling occurred on day 63 after the first vaccine or placebo injection. Clones were sequenced by immunoSEQ multiplex PCR, and TCRdb holds only the in-frame ones, with some missing. The table lists approximately 480,000 clones, roughly nine tenths of them singletons, with 13% in the top ten. Sequenced here: peripheral blood, sampled in a trial of Ad26.COV2.S vaccine versus placebo. The receptors here all came from a person aged 18-60 years who received the Ad26.COV2.S COVID-19 vaccine or a placebo.

V usage is TRBV7-8 and J usage is TRBJ1-2, with a weak D call TRBD1 (5 bases). In germline, CDR1 is SGHVS, CDR2 FQNEAQ. V dropped 8 bases and J dropped 7 bases, with 20 bases sitting between them. The CDR3 sequence is 14 residues long. CDR3 DNA sequence: TGTGCCAGCTCGGGACGGGAGCCCACCGGTGGCTACACCTTC. As protein: CASSGREPTGGYTF.

A remark on this clone: Other DNA sequences within the sample encode an identical CDR3. The V call is TRBV28, the J call TRBJ1-2, with 7 bases matching TRBD1. The length of the CDR3 is 12 residues. Germline lookup yields CDR1 MDHEN and CDR2 SYDVKM. The V gene end was trimmed by 6 bases and the J gene end by 5 bases; junction bases not matched to a gene: 3. CDR3 sequence (DNA): TGTGCCAGCAGCACAGGGGAGTATGGCTACACCTTC. Its translation: CASSTGEYGYTF.

The gene calls are TRBV14 and TRBJ2-3, with unresolved D. CDR1 and CDR2 from the germline V gene are SGHDN and FVKESK. The V and J ends lost 0 bases and 0 bases respectively, with 10 bases between them. The CDR3 runs to 16 residues. The CDR3 DNA reads as TGTGCCAGCAGCCAAGATGTACGTTCTAGCACAGATACGCAGTATTTT. It specifies CASSQDVRSSTDTQYF.

V gene TRBV27 combines with J gene TRBJ1-6; no firm D call. The CDR3 covers 13 residues. Germline CDR1 and CDR2: MNHEY and SMNVEV (reference sequence). V lost 6 bases to trimming and J lost 0 bases, with 3 bases between them. The CDR3 here is CASRGSYNSPLHF. As DNA, the CDR3 is TGTGCCAGCAGAGGCTCCTATAATTCACCCCTCCACTTT.

The rearrangement joins TRBV6-5 to TRBJ1-6; 7 bases are shared with TRBD1. After removal of 6 bases from V and 3 bases from J, the junction contained 5 bases not matched to a gene. Per germline, CDR1 MNHEY and CDR2 SVGAGI. This CDR3 spans 15 amino acids. The CDR3 DNA follows: TGTGCCAGCAGCGAGGGGGCCCTCTATAATTCACCCCTCCACTTT. Residues: CASSEGALYNSPLHF.

J is TRBJ2-2 and V is TRBV9, with D perhaps TRBD1 (6 bases). Trimming stripped 1 base from V and 4 bases from J, with 14 bases between. In germline, CDR1 is SGDLS, CDR2 YYNGEE. The CDR3 is made up of 16 amino acids. CDR3 nucleotides: TGTGCCAGCAGCGTAACAGGGCCCGATGGCACCGGGGAGCTGTTTTTT. Encoded protein: CASSVTGPDGTGELFF.

The rearrangement joins TRBV11-2 to TRBJ1-1; no clear D. Trimming took off 6 bases at V and 3 bases at J, with 17 bases between the two ends. The germline V gene encodes CDR1 SGHAT and CDR2 FQNNGV. CDR3 length equals 15 residues. The CDR3 nucleotides are TGTGCCAGCAGTCCCTGGAGTAGTTACCACACTGAAGCTTTCTTT. Protein sequence: CASSPWSSYHTEAFF. The full variable domain, in which reference TRBV11-2 and TRBJ1-1 provide the parts outside the CDR3, is EAGVAQSPRYKIIEKRQSVAFWCNPISGHATLYWYQQILGQGPKLLIQFQNNGVVDDSQLPKDRFSAERLKGVDSTLKIQPAKLEDSAVYLCASSPWSSYHTEAFFGQGTRLTVV.

The chain has TRBV5-4 and TRBJ2-3; D ambiguous. V lost 4 bases, J lost 2 bases, and 17 bases lay in between. The CDR3 has 16 residues. The germline CDR1 and CDR2 sequences are SGHNT and YYREEE (reference sequence). The CDR3 is CASSRPRQGVTDTQYF. CDR3 nucleotides: TGTGCCAGCAGCCGACCTAGACAAGGCGTCACAGATACGCAGTATTTT.

The genes are TRBV19 and TRBJ2-2, with TRBD1 identical over 7 bases. Germline V lookup: CDR1 LNHDA, CDR2 SQIVND (reference sequence). V dropped 5 bases and J dropped 6; count of bases not matched to a gene: 6. This CDR3 spans 14 amino acids. CDR3 DNA: TGTGCCAGTAGTGACAGGGTAACGTCCGGGGAGCTGTTTTTT. Amino acid sequence: CASSDRVTSGELFF.

The rearrangement links TRBV11-2 to TRBJ2-7; 9 positions match TRBD1. Per germline, CDR1 SGHAT and CDR2 FQNNGV. The length of the CDR3 is 15 residues. V lost 1 base, J lost 3 bases, and 4 bases stayed unmatched. In nucleotides, the CDR3 is TGTGCCAGCAGCTTAGCGGGGACAGGGTACTACGAGCAGTACTTC. Its protein product is CASSLAGTGYYEQYF.

V is TRBV28 and J is TRBJ1-4; D uncertain. The ends were cut back, 6 bases at V and 5 bases at J, with 13 bases in the middle. CDR1 and CDR2 from the germline V gene are MDHEN and SYDVKM. The CDR3 is 14 amino acids. CDR3 DNA sequence: TGTGCCAGCAGCCCCCCCGGGAGAAATGAAAAACTGTTTTTT. This encodes CASSPPGRNEKLFF.

This sequence joins TRBV6-5 and TRBJ2-5, with D unclear. Germline loops: CDR1 MNHEY, CDR2 SVGAGI. This CDR3 contains 15 residues. Between the trimmed V and J ends, which lost 6 bases and 3 bases, there was a span of 17 bases. This CDR3 is CASSRTHPAEETQYF. The DNA for the CDR3 is TGTGCCAGCAGCCGGACCCACCCCGCGGAAGAGACCCAGTACTTC.

The rearrangement links TRBV30 to TRBJ2-5; 9 bases fit TRBD2. CDR3 length: 17 amino acids. Germline trimming cut 5 bases from V and 4 bases from J; bases unmatched to any gene: 17. CDR1 GTSNPN and CDR2 SVGIG come from the germline V gene (reference sequence). The CDR3 spells CAWAGGRAQTFGETQYF. The CDR3 bases are TGTGCCTGGGCCGGCGGGAGGGCCCAGACCTTCGGAGAGACCCAGTACTTC.

This sequence joins TRBV25-1 and TRBJ2-7; no clear D. Germline V lookup: CDR1 MGHDK, CDR2 SYGVNS. Trimming took off 6 bases at V and 3 bases at J, with 6 bases between the two ends. The CDR3 runs 11 residues. CDR3 amino acids: CASRDLYEQYF. CDR3 DNA: TGTGCCAGCAGGGACCTCTACGAGCAGTACTTC.